The 13 T cell receptor beta chains below come from one sample, sequenced in a study of human T cells and chemical hapten exposure. TCRdb used MiXCR to reprocess the 5' RACE reads, holding one entry per CDR3 protein. The sample lists approximately 150,000 distinct CDR3 sequences, 4.1% occurring once. Unfractionated whole blood was the source from which total RNA was extracted. The receptor source for this set is a female donor in good health.

There are many counts of this clonotype. The DNA for the CDR3 is TGTGCCAGCCGCCAGGGGTCCTCCTACGAGCAGTACTTC. Protein: CASRQGSSYEQYF. V and J are TRBV27 and TRBJ2-7; possible D gene TRBD1, 6 bases. V gave up 8 bases and J gave up 0 bases, with 11 bases separating them. Germline CDR1 and CDR2: MNHEY and SMNVEV (reference sequence). The CDR3 is made up of 13 amino acids.

There are a few counts of this clonotype. The chain carries TRBV29-1 and TRBJ2-7; no clear D gene. V lost 4 bases to trimming and J lost 3 bases, with 10 bases between them. Germline V gene sequence: CDR1 SQVTM, CDR2 ANQGSEA. This CDR3 has 12 amino acids. CDR3 region: CSVGYSDYEQYF. The CDR3 region has the DNA TGCAGCGTTGGGTACAGCGACTACGAGCAGTACTTC.

The chain couples TRBV28 to TRBJ1-2; 7 positions agree with TRBD1. The germline gives CDR1 MDHEN, CDR2 SYDVKM. J lost 5 bases, V lost 5 bases, and 11 bases had no gene match. The CDR3 totals 15 residues. For the CDR3, the DNA is TGTGCCAGCAGTCCGGGGGCCGGGACAGAGTATGGCTACACCTTC. It yields the protein CASSPGAGTEYGYTF.

The chain joins TRBV6-5 to TRBJ1-1, with D perhaps matching TRBD1 (5 bases). In germline, CDR1 is MNHEY, CDR2 SVGAGI. The CDR3 consists of 14 residues. The V end lost 2 bases, the J end lost 1 base, and 8 bases lay between the germline ends. In DNA, the CDR3 is TGTGCCAGCAGTTACAGGAGGGGGAACACTGAAGCTTTCTTT. Translation gives CASSYRRGNTEAFF.

There are many counts of this clonotype. V and J are TRBV5-1 and TRBJ1-1; 7 bases are a match to TRBD1. This CDR3 region has 16 residues. The germline V gene has CDR1 SGHRS and CDR2 YFSETQ. V shed 2 bases, J shed 2 bases, and the junction held 9 bases outside the gene matches. CDR3 DNA: TGCGCCAGCAGCTTTGGGGGGGGGACAGACAACACTGAAGCTTTCTTT. It encodes CASSFGGGTDNTEAFF.

Details on this clonotype: This may be a read error, as it is one base from a much larger clone. The rearrangement uses TRBV5-1 and TRBJ2-7; D unclear. The CDR3 has 14 residues. Germline V lookup: CDR1 SGHRS, CDR2 YFSETQ. Between the trimmed V and J ends, which lost 2 bases and 5 bases, there was a span of 14 bases. The CDR3 protein is CASSFFGPDDEQYF. In DNA form, the CDR3 reads TGCGCCAGCAGCTTCTTCGGCCCTGACGACGAGCAGTACTTC.

This clonotype was seen ten or more times. The chain is built from TRBV7-9 and TRBJ2-3, with 9 positions matching TRBD1. Looked up from germline, CDR1 is SEHNR and CDR2 is FQNEAQ (reference sequence). Germline trimming cut 5 bases from V and 1 base from J; bases unmatched to any gene: 7. The CDR3 spans 16 residues. This CDR3 is CASSPKTGGGTDTQYF. The CDR3, as DNA: TGTGCCAGCAGCCCTAAAACAGGGGGCGGCACAGATACGCAGTATTTT. The whole variable domain, remainder taken from reference TRBV7-9 and TRBJ2-3, is DTGVSQNPRHKITKRGQNVTFRCDPISEHNRLYWYRQTLGQGPEFLTYFQNEAQLEKSRLLSDRFSAERPKGSFSTLEIQRTEQGDSAMYLCASSPKTGGGTDTQYFGPGTRLTVL.

This clonotype was found many times. The rearrangement links TRBV7-9 to TRBJ1-5; tentatively, D is TRBD1 (5 bases). Trimming removed 3 bases at V and 6 bases at J, with 18 bases between. Looked up from germline, CDR1 is SEHNR and CDR2 is FQNEAQ (reference sequence). The CDR3 is made up of 16 amino acids. The CDR3 coding sequence is TGTGCCAGCAGCTTGGGGGGGGTGGGTCAGCCTCAGCCCCAGCATTTT. Amino acid sequence: CASSLGGVGQPQPQHF.

This clonotype was counted many times. This rearrangement joins TRBV2 to TRBJ2-6; 8 positions agree with TRBD1. V dropped 7 bases and J dropped 1; count of bases not matched to a gene: 9. The CDR3 has 17 residues. Germline assignment: CDR1 SNHLY and CDR2 FYNNEI. CDR3 bases: TGTGCCAGCAAGGCCAGGGGGCCTGGGTCTGGGGCCAACGTCCTGACTTTC. Its protein product is CASKARGPGSGANVLTF. Based on the CDR3 plus reference TRBV2 and TRBJ2-6, the full variable domain is EPEVTQTPSHQVTQMGQEVILRCVPISNHLYFYWYRQILGQKVEFLVSFYNNEISEKSEIFDDQFSVERPDGSNFTLKIRSTKLEDSAMYFCASKARGPGSGANVLTFGAGSRLTVL.

This clonotype was seen many times. The genes are TRBV18 and TRBJ2-7, with TRBD2 matching 14 bases. With 5 bases clipped from V and 4 bases from J, the junction kept 1 base outside the gene matches. The CDR3 has 14 amino acids. The V gene's germline CDR1 is KGHSH and CDR2 LQKENI. The CDR3 DNA reads TGTGCCAGCTCAGGACTAGCGGGGGGATACGAGCAGTACTTC. Protein product: CASSGLAGGYEQYF.

This clonotype was picked up many times. This sequence joins TRBV15 and TRBJ1-5; D is uncertain. There are 17 residues in the CDR3. Trimming removed 0 bases from V and 0 bases from J, with 12 bases in between. Germline V gene lookup returns CDR1 LNHNV and CDR2 YYDKDF (reference sequence). CDR3 region: CATSRDRRILSNQPQHF. The CDR3 coding sequence is TGTGCCACCAGCAGAGATCGACGAATACTTAGCAATCAGCCCCAGCATTTT.

This clonotype appeared many times. The J gene is TRBJ1-1, the V gene TRBV5-5; D gene uncertain. CDR3 size: 13 residues. The germline V gene has CDR1 SGHKS and CDR2 YYEKEE (reference sequence). V lost 4 bases, J lost 3 bases, and 10 bases lay in between. The CDR3: CASSTRSDTEAFF. In DNA form, the CDR3 reads TGTGCCAGCAGCACACGTTCAGACACTGAAGCTTTCTTT.

This clonotype was detected many times. J is TRBJ2-1 and V is TRBV6-5; no clear D gene. Trimming took off 2 bases at V and 9 bases at J, with 8 bases between the two ends. The CDR3 is made up of 12 amino acids. Germline CDR1 and CDR2: MNHEY and SVGAGI. CDR3 coding DNA: TGTGCCAGCAGTTACCCCGGCCGTGAGCAGTTCTTC. It codes for CASSYPGREQFF.